These 5 T cell receptor beta chains were sequenced from one sample in a study of blood T cell repertoires in COVID-19. Libraries were prepared by immunoSEQ multiplex PCR; TCRdb keeps only in-frame clonotypes and omits some of them. The data show about 82,000 clones, with approximately 80% seen just once and approximately 12% held by the top ten. Specimen: peripheral blood. These receptors were obtained from a woman in her forties with active or convalescent COVID-19.

The chain carries TRBV9 and TRBJ2-2, with D perhaps matching TRBD2 (5 bases). V dropped 9 bases and J dropped 9 bases, with 12 bases sitting between them. CDR1 and CDR2 (germline): SGDLS, YYNGEE. CDR3 length: 11 amino acids. The CDR3 protein is CAKRLSRELFF. The CDR3 region has the DNA TGTGCCAAGCGACTATCTAGGGAGCTGTTTTTT.

The V gene is TRBV7-6, the J gene TRBJ1-3; D is perhaps TRBD1 (6 bases). The CDR3 covers 13 residues. Germline-derived CDR1 and CDR2 are SGHVS and FNYEAQ. V was shortened by 4 bases and J by 4 bases, with 8 bases between the two germline ends. CDR3 loop: CASSSDRGNTIYF. As DNA, the CDR3 is TGTGCCAGCAGCTCCGACAGGGGAAACACCATATATTTT.

This chain uses TRBV28 with TRBJ2-7, with 8 positions matching TRBD2. V gave up 8 bases and J gave up 3 bases; unmatched junction bases: 3. CDR3 size: 12 residues. Germline values: CDR1 MDHEN, CDR2 SYDVKM. The CDR3 here is CASLSGGYEQYF. CDR3 bases: TGTGCCAGCTTAAGCGGGGGCTACGAGCAGTACTTC.

DNA for the CDR3: TGTGCCAGCAGCTCCTCCGGGACTGGCTCCTACGAGCAGTACTTC. This codes for CASSSSGTGSYEQYF. The chain is built from TRBV7-2 and TRBJ2-7; possibly TRBD2 for D (6 bases). The ends were cut back, 4 bases at V and 0 bases at J, with 13 bases in the middle. The CDR3 length is 15 residues. Germline CDR1 SGHTA, CDR2 FQGNSA.

This chain links TRBV3-1 (or the pseudogene TRBV3-2) with TRBJ2-5, with D possibly TRBD2 on 5 matching bases. CDR1 and CDR2 from the germline V gene are LGHDT and YNNKEL (reference sequence). This CDR3 contains 16 residues. Trimming stripped 1 base from V and 3 bases from J, with 15 bases between. In DNA form, the CDR3 reads TGTGCCAGCAGCCAAGCCCCGAGGGAAGCTAAAGAGACCCAGTACTTC. Protein sequence: CASSQAPREAKETQYF.